These 9 T cell receptor beta chains share one sample of origin, sequenced in a study of T cells in Graves' hyperthyroidism and ophthalmopathy. TCR beta CDR3 sequences were amplified from RNA transcripts. Primed by the HTBI set, a first-round RT-PCR was run on the TCR CDR3. TCRdb processed the multiplex PCR reads anew with MiXCR; each CDR3 protein has one entry. The data show about 570,000 distinct CDR3 sequences, 14% seen once. Sample: blood. The receptors here all came from a woman aged 40 to 50 with Graves' hyperthyroidism.

In this sample, this clonotype turned up many times. The chain is built from TRBV27 and TRBJ2-1, with a possible D match to TRBD1 (6 bases). V lost 5 bases and J lost 5, with 13 bases in between. The CDR3 sequence is 14 residues long. Germline CDR1 reads MNHEY; CDR2 reads SMNVEV (reference sequence). For the CDR3, the DNA is TGTGCCAGCAGTCGTAGGACAGAACACAATGAGCAGTTCTTC. This sequence encodes CASSRRTEHNEQFF.

This clonotype was seen repeatedly, ten times or more. The chain has TRBV15 and TRBJ1-2; D remains ambiguous. The germline gives CDR1 LNHNV, CDR2 YYDKDF (reference sequence). V lost 0 bases and J 4 bases, leaving 3 bases between the germline ends. This CDR3 comprises 12 residues. The CDR3 sequence is CATSRDGYGYTF. CDR3 sequence (DNA): TGTGCCACCAGCAGAGACGGCTATGGCTACACCTTC.

This clonotype turned up a few times. This chain joins TRBV3-1 and TRBJ1-6, with 7 bases lining up with TRBD1. The V and J ends lost 2 bases and 10 bases, in that order; junction bases with no gene match: 8. The CDR3 has 15 amino acids. Germline CDR1 LGHDT, CDR2 YNNKEL (reference sequence). This chain's CDR3 is CASSQNTGVGSPLHF. The CDR3 DNA sequence: TGTGCCAGCAGCCAAAATACAGGGGTTGGATCACCCCTCCACTTT.

This clonotype was seen at least ten times. This rearrangement joins TRBV3-1 to TRBJ2-1; TRBD2 aligns across 11 bases. CDR1 LGHDT and CDR2 YNNKEL come from the germline V gene (reference sequence). The CDR3 runs to 17 residues. V was pared by 0 bases and J by 8 bases, with 9 bases of the junction left unmatched. CDR3 sequence (DNA): TGTGCCAGCAGCCAAGATCCAACTAGCGGGAGCTCTCATGAGCAGTTCTTC. It codes for CASSQDPTSGSSHEQFF.

The CDR3 sequence is CASSETGRVAGELFF. CDR3 coding DNA: TGTGCCAGCAGTGAAACGGGGAGGGTAGCCGGGGAGCTGTTTTTT. The gene calls are TRBV6-1 and TRBJ2-2, with 7 bases identical to TRBD2. The V gene's germline CDR1 is MNHNS and CDR2 SASEGT. With 2 bases clipped from V and 6 bases from J, the junction kept 6 bases outside the gene matches. This CDR3 region has 15 residues.

This clonotype was picked up a small number of times. A much bigger clone sits one base away, suggesting this may be a read error. This chain joins TRBV2 and TRBJ1-4; D is perhaps TRBD1 (5 bases). Trimming took 6 bases from V and 6 from J, leaving 17 bases between them. The CDR3 runs 15 residues. Germline lookup yields CDR1 SNHLY and CDR2 FYNNEI. The CDR3 is CASSRGRVGDEKLFF. The CDR3 bases are TGTGCCAGCAGCAGAGGCAGGGTGGGGGATGAAAAACTGTTTTTT. The whole variable domain, filled in from reference TRBV2 and TRBJ1-4, reads EPEVTQTPSHQVTQMGQEVILRCVPISNHLYFYWYRQILGQKVEFLVSFYNNEISEKSEIFDDQFSVERPDGSNFTLKIRSTKLEDSAMYFCASSRGRVGDEKLFFGSGTQLSVL.

This clonotype was seen ten or more times. Here the CDR3 DNA reads TGTGCCACAAATAGCGGGAGAGAGATCGGTGAGCAGTTCTTC. Translating it yields CATNSGREIGEQFF. The rearrangement links TRBV7-2 to TRBJ2-1, with 9 bases fitting TRBD2. V shed 10 bases and J 9 bases; nucleotides not matched to a gene: 13. This CDR3 comprises 14 residues. Germline loops: CDR1 SGHTA, CDR2 FQGNSA. Supplemented by reference TRBV7-2 and TRBJ2-1, the full variable domain reads GAGVSQSPSNKVTEKGKDVELRCDPISGHTALYWYRQSLGQGLEFLIYFQGNSAPDKSGLPSDRFSAERTGGSVSTLTIQRTQQEDSAVYLCATNSGREIGEQFFGPGTRLTVL.

This clonotype was observed at least ten times. The chain combines TRBV20-1 with TRBJ2-1, with D perhaps TRBD2 (6 bases). CDR1 is DFQATT, CDR2 SNEGSKA, per germline (reference sequence). The CDR3 contains 12 residues. The V and J ends lost 6 bases and 10 bases respectively, with 16 bases between them. CDR3 DNA sequence: TGCAGTGCACCACTGGGACTCCAAGAGCAGTTCTTC. Protein sequence: CSAPLGLQEQFF.

This clonotype was recorded many times. The rearrangement uses TRBV6-1 and TRBJ2-1; 9 positions agree with TRBD2. Per germline, CDR1 MNHNS and CDR2 SASEGT. CDR3 length: 17 amino acids. CDR3: CATLPPQAGGVYNEQFF. The CDR3 DNA reads TGTGCTACTCTGCCCCCCCAGGCGGGAGGGGTTTACAATGAGCAGTTCTTC.